These T cell receptor beta chains were read from a single sample in a study of T-cell memory formation after mild COVID-19. TCRdb redid the calling of the 5' RACE reads with MiXCR, one entry per CDR3 protein. This table holds approximately 340,000 distinct CDR3 sequences, approximately 13% found once. Sample: PBMCs or a T cell subset sorted from them (not recorded which). These receptors originate from a man aged 18-30 years who had mild COVID-19 (a few samples of this study predate the infection). Cell type and time point are not known. CDR3s include the opening cysteine and the closing phenylalanine or tryptophan. D genes are given only for firm matches. Not all rows give a size; the values are once, few, many and, for expanded clones, a class.

d_call j_call v_call clone_size cdr3_aa cdr3_nt
TRBD2 TRBJ2-5 TRBV4-3 once CASSKRTSRETQYF TGCGCCAGCAGCAAACGGACTAGCAGGGAGACCCAGTACTTC
- TRBJ2-4 TRBV4-2 - CASSQDAGAPDIQYF TGTGCCAGCAGCCAAGATGCGGGGGCGCCTGACATTCAGTACTTC
- TRBJ2-2 TRBV6-5 - CASRKGLAGELFF TGTGCCAGCAGGAAGGGGTTGGCCGGGGAGCTGTTTTTT
- TRBJ1-3 TRBV4-3 - CASSQGNGGNTIYF TGCGCCAGCAGCCAAGGGAATGGGGGAAACACCATATATTTT
- TRBJ2-2 TRBV27 - CASTGGGGFNTGELFF TGTGCCAGCACCGGAGGAGGGGGCTTTAACACCGGGGAGCTGTTTTTT
TRBD2 TRBJ2-1 TRBV5-1 - CASSGTSGGVYNEQFF TGCGCCAGCAGCGGGACTAGCGGGGGTGTCTACAATGAGCAGTTCTTC
- TRBJ2-2 TRBV9 few CASSPQTFNTGELFF TGTGCCAGCAGCCCCCAGACATTTAACACCGGGGAGCTGTTTTTT
TRBD1 TRBJ2-3 TRBV24-1 - CATSGTGTGTTDTQYF TGTGCCACCAGCGGTACCGGGACAGGGACCACAGATACGCAGTATTTT
TRBD1 TRBJ1-2 TRBV11-2 - CASTTPTGNYGYTF TGTGCCAGCACCACCCCGACAGGGAACTATGGCTACACCTTC
TRBD1 TRBJ2-7 TRBV5-1 few CASSLGGQGAYEQYF TGCGCCAGCAGCTTGGGGGGACAGGGGGCGTACGAGCAGTACTTC
- TRBJ2-5 TRBV29-1 few CSGILSLVETQYF TGCAGCGGCATTCTGAGCCTTGTGGAGACCCAGTACTTC
TRBD2 TRBJ2-7 TRBV30 few CAWSRLAAYEQYF TGTGCCTGGAGTCGCCTAGCGGCCTACGAGCAGTACTTC
- TRBJ2-5 TRBV15 few CATSRRRETQYF TGTGCCACCAGCAGACGGAGAGAGACCCAGTACTTC
- TRBJ2-1 TRBV10-3 - CAISESNNEQFF TGTGCCATCAGTGAGTCTAACAATGAGCAGTTCTTC
- TRBJ1-5 TRBV7-8 few CASSLGVGRWQPQHF TGTGCCAGCAGCTTGGGGGTGGGTCGGTGGCAGCCCCAGCATTTT
- TRBJ2-7 TRBV2 few CASRNSGYEQYF TGTGCCAGCAGGAACAGCGGCTACGAGCAGTACTTC
- TRBJ1-2 TRBV7-6 few CASSLQENYGYTF TGTGCCAGCAGCTTACAGGAGAACTATGGCTACACCTTC
TRBD1 TRBJ1-2 TRBV18 - CASSGDRDGYTF TGTGCCAGCTCAGGGGACAGGGATGGCTACACCTTC
TRBD1 TRBJ1-5 TRBV12-3/TRBV12-4 few CASRGGQNSNQPQHF TGTGCCAGCAGAGGGGGACAGAACAGCAATCAGCCCCAGCATTTT
- TRBJ2-7 TRBV20-1 - CSAKVRSSYEQYF TGCAGTGCTAAAGTACGAAGCTCCTACGAGCAGTACTTC
TRBD2 TRBJ2-1 TRBV2 - CASTLRGGRDEQFF TGTGCCAGCACATTGCGGGGGGGCCGCGATGAGCAGTTCTTC
- TRBJ1-2 TRBV6-5 few CASSSESGPNYGYTF TGTGCCAGCAGTTCAGAAAGCGGCCCTAACTATGGCTACACCTTC
- TRBJ1-1 TRBV7-7 - CASSAGPDTEAFF TGTGCCAGCAGCGCCGGCCCGGACACTGAAGCTTTCTTT
- TRBJ1-2 TRBV12-3/TRBV12-4 few CASSLEVGYGYTF TGTGCCAGCAGTTTAGAGGTTGGCTATGGCTACACCTTC
TRBD2 TRBJ2-5 TRBV7-9 - CASSRSWGGETQYF TGTGCCAGCAGCCGGTCCTGGGGGGGAGAGACCCAGTACTTC
- TRBJ2-6 TRBV4-1 few CASSHPIPGRYSGANVLTF TGCGCCAGCAGCCATCCCATCCCCGGGCGCTACTCTGGGGCCAACGTCCTGACTTTC
- TRBJ2-1 TRBV15 - CATSRAVFPTGYNEQFF TGTGCCACCAGCAGAGCGGTCTTCCCGACAGGATACAATGAGCAGTTCTTC
- TRBJ1-1 TRBV5-1 - CASSSGAGQNTEAFF TGCGCCAGCAGCTCAGGTGCAGGACAGAACACTGAAGCTTTCTTT
- TRBJ1-2 TRBV2 - CASLRGEGGGYTF TGTGCCAGCCTCCGCGGGGAAGGGGGGGGCTACACCTTC
- TRBJ2-7 TRBV18 - CASSPGETYEQYF TGTGCCAGCTCACCAGGAGAGACCTACGAGCAGTACTTC
- TRBJ1-1 TRBV20-1 few CSVPGKTEAFF TGCAGTGTCCCAGGGAAAACTGAAGCTTTCTTT
- TRBJ2-2 TRBV10-3 few CAISERGSTGELFF TGTGCCATCAGTGAGAGGGGGAGTACCGGGGAGCTGTTTTTT
- TRBJ2-2 TRBV5-1 - CASSLARLNTGELFF TGCGCCAGCAGCTTGGCTAGACTGAACACCGGGGAGCTGTTTTTT
- TRBJ1-2 TRBV4-1 - CASSQGGLFYGYTF TGCGCCAGCAGCCAAGGAGGGCTTTTCTATGGCTACACCTTC
- TRBJ2-5 TRBV7-2 - CASSYRAPGETQYF TGTGCCAGCAGCTACCGGGCACCGGGGGAGACCCAGTACTTC
- TRBJ2-3 TRBV5-1 many CASSFSTGTSTDTQYF TGCGCCAGCAGCTTCTCGACAGGGACTAGCACAGATACGCAGTATTTT
TRBD2 TRBJ2-1 TRBV12-3/TRBV12-4 - CASSLGRGGDNEQFF TGTGCCAGCAGTTTAGGTCGGGGAGGGGACAATGAGCAGTTCTTC
- TRBJ1-1 TRBV6-5 few CASNPAGKNTEAFF TGTGCCAGCAATCCGGCAGGGAAGAACACTGAAGCTTTCTTT
TRBD1 TRBJ1-1 TRBV27 many CASSQRTGGTEAFF TGTGCCAGCAGTCAGAGGACAGGGGGCACTGAAGCTTTCTTT
TRBD1 TRBJ2-4 TRBV2 - CASRAAMGQTKNIQYF TGTGCCAGCAGAGCCGCAATGGGACAGACCAAAAACATTCAGTACTTC
TRBD2 TRBJ2-1 TRBV20-1 few CSAALGTSGSYNEQFF TGCAGTGCTGCCCTCGGGACTAGCGGGAGTTACAATGAGCAGTTCTTC
- TRBJ2-2 TRBV9 - CASSANPGRNTGELFF TGTGCCAGCAGCGCTAACCCGGGACGAAACACCGGGGAGCTGTTTTTT
- TRBJ2-1 TRBV12-3/TRBV12-4 few CASSFTWGAGGNEQFF TGTGCCAGCAGTTTCACATGGGGGGCAGGAGGGAATGAGCAGTTCTTC
- TRBJ2-5 TRBV12-3/TRBV12-4 few CASRVGGTSQETQYF TGTGCCAGCAGGGTGGGTGGGACCTCTCAAGAGACCCAGTACTTC
- TRBJ2-3 TRBV20-1 few CSAGGDTHFSTDTQYF TGCAGTGCTGGGGGGGACACCCACTTTAGCACAGATACGCAGTATTTT
TRBD1 TRBJ1-2 TRBV29-1 few CSVEALDRGFYGYTF TGCAGCGTTGAGGCTCTGGACAGGGGGTTCTATGGCTACACCTTC
- TRBJ2-3 TRBV29-1 few CSVDTTDTQYF TGCAGCGTTGATACCACAGATACGCAGTATTTT
- TRBJ1-1 TRBV5-6 few CASSLAAGRGTEAFF TGTGCCAGCAGCTTGGCCGCGGGCAGGGGCACTGAAGCTTTCTTT
- TRBJ2-1 TRBV20-1 once CSAVLRGGFYNEQFF TGCAGTGCCGTACTGCGAGGGGGTTTCTACAATGAGCAGTTCTTC
TRBD1 TRBJ2-1 TRBV6-4 few CASSEGQGADNEQFF TGTGCCAGCAGTGAGGGACAGGGGGCAGACAATGAGCAGTTCTTC
TRBD1 TRBJ1-1 TRBV6-2/TRBV6-3 - CASHERGRYMNTEAFF TGTGCCAGCCACGAGAGGGGGCGATACATGAACACTGAAGCTTTCTTT
TRBD2 TRBJ2-1 TRBV7-9 - CASPPGLAGVDEQFF TGTGCCAGCCCCCCTGGGCTAGCGGGGGTGGATGAGCAGTTCTTC
- TRBJ2-3 TRBV23-1 few CASRYSGTPADTQYF TGCGCCAGCAGATATTCCGGGACGCCCGCAGATACGCAGTATTTT